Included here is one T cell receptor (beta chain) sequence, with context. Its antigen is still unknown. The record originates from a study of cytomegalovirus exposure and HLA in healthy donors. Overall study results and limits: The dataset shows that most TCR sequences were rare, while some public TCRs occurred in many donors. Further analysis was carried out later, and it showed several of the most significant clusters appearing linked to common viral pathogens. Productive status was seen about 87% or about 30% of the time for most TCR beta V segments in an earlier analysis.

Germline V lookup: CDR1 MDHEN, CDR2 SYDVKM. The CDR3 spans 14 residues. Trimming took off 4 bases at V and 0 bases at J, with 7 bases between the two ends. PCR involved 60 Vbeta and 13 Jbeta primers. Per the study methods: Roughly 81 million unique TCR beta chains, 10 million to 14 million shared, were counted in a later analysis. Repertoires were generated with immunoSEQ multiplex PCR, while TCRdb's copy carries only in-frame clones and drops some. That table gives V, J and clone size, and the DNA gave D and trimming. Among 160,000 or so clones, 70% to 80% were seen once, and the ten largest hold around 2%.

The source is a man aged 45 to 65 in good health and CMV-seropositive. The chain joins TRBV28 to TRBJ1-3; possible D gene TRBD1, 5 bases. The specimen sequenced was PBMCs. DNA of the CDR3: TGTGCCAGCAGTTGGACAAACTCTGGAAACACCATATATTTT. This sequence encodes CASSWTNSGNTIYF.